Sequencing of this T cell receptor beta chain was carried out in a study of cytomegalovirus exposure and HLA in healthy donors. The study's findings and limits: Reports described diagnosis of cytomegalovirus status by the classifier as highly specific and sensitive.

Points on this clone: Its antigen remains unidentified.

V dropped 5 bases and J dropped 7 bases, with 16 bases sitting between them. The V gene's germline CDR1 is LNHDA and CDR2 SQIVND (reference sequence). The CDR3 is 14 amino acids. This table comes from immunoSEQ multiplex PCR, and its TCRdb copy is limited to in-frame clones, with some not included. Seen here are some 150,000 clones, approximately 88% observed once, and the top ten hold around 3.4%. Sequenced sample: PBMCs. J is TRBJ2-3 and V is TRBV19; tentative D call: TRBD1 (6 bases). This receptor was identified in a woman between 18 and 29 years old in good health and CMV-seropositive. The CDR3 loop is CASSPRTVKYTQYF. CDR3 sequence (DNA): TGTGCCAGTAGTCCACGGACAGTAAAATATACGCAGTATTTT.